The text below deals with one TCR beta chain. The antigen is undetermined. Donors comprised healthy HIV-negative adults lacking recent acute infections or vaccinations. This entry belongs to a study of shared clonotypes between healthy human individuals. Overall study findings and caveats: Among non-shared clonotypes, generation probabilities were lower than among those shared by all four donors.

Looked up from germline, CDR1 is SEHNR and CDR2 is FQNEAQ (reference sequence). V was clipped by 2 bases and J by 6 bases, with 20 bases between them. The CDR3 loop spans 16 amino acids. The run depth of the assay was deep. This table comes from immunoSEQ multiplex PCR, and its TCRdb copy is limited to in-frame clones, with some not included. The sample includes millions of clones, approximately 93% of them seen just once. The sample comprised naive CD4+ T cells from PBMCs. Subset defined: CD45RA+ positively selected. V is TRBV7-9 and J is TRBJ2-7, with D hard to call. The receptor was derived from a young man in good health. Some clones in this sample may be carry-over from other donors' samples. CDR3 amino acids: CASSLCYRNYHCEQYF. The CDR3 nucleotides read TGTGCCAGCAGCTTATGCTACAGAAATTACCACTGCGAGCAGTACTTC.